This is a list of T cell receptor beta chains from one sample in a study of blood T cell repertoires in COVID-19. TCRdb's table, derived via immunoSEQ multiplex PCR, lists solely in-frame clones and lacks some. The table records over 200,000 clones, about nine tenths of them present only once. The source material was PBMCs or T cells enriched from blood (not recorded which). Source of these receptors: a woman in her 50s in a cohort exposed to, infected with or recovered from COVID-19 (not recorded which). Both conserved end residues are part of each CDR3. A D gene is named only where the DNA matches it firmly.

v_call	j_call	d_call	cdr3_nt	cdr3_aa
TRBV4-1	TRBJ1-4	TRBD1	TGCGCCAGCAGCCAAGAGGAACTGACAGGGACGGATGAAAAACTGTTTTTT	CASSQEELTGTDEKLFF
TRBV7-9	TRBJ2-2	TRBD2	TGTGCCAGCAGCTTTTTAGCGGGGGCCACCGGGGAGCTGTTTTTT	CASSFLAGATGELFF
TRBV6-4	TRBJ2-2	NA	TGTGCCAGCAGTAGGACAGAGGGGACCGGGGAGCTGTTTTTT	CASSRTEGTGELFF
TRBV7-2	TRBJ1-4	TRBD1	TGTGCCAGCAGCTTCGGGACAGGGATCGAGGAAAAACTGTTTTTT	CASSFGTGIEEKLFF
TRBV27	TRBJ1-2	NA	TGTGCCAGCAGTTTATCCTTCGGGAGTAACTATGGCTACACCTTC	CASSLSFGSNYGYTF
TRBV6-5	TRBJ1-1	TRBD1	TGTGCCAGCAGAGGAACAGGGGGGAACACTGAAGCTTTCTTT	CASRGTGGNTEAFF
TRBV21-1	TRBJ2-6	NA	TGTGCCAGCAGCAAAGAACAGGCGTCCTCTGGGGCCAACGTCCTGACTTTC	CASSKEQASSGANVLTF
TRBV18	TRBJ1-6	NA	TGTGCCAGCTCAAATGGCGGGGACTCACCCCTCCACTTT	CASSNGGDSPLHF
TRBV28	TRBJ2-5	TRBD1	TGTGCCAGCAGTTTCTGGACAGGGGTGGAAGAGACCCAGTACTTC	CASSFWTGVEETQYF
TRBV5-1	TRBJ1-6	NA	TGCGCCAGCAGCTTGGGAAGGGGAGGTAATTCACCCCTCCACTTT	CASSLGRGGNSPLHF
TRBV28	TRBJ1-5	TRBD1	TGTGCCAGCACCTTACGGACAGGTGTCAATCAGCCCCAGCATTTT	CASTLRTGVNQPQHF
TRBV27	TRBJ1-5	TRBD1	TGTGCCAGCAGTTATACAGGGGTTTGGCAGCCCCAGCATTTT	CASSYTGVWQPQHF
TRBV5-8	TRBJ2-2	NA	TGTGCCAGCAGCTTTGGAGGGGCCCTCGCCGGGGAGCTGTTTTTT	CASSFGGALAGELFF
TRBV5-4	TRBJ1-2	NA	TGTGCCAGCACCCCGGGGGGGGCGGACTATGGCTACACCTTC	CASTPGGADYGYTF
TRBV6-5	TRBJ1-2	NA	TGTGCCAGCAGTTACTCAAACAGGGATGGCTACACCTTC	CASSYSNRDGYTF
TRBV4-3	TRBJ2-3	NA	TGCGCCAGCAGCACCTCCCACGGTGTTGGAGATACGCAGTATTTT	CASSTSHGVGDTQYF